This T cell receptor beta chain was identified in a study of beta chain features in type 1 diabetes. The germline V gene has CDR1 SNHLY and CDR2 FYNNEI. This CDR3 spans 11 amino acids. Trimming left V 2 bases short and J 12 bases short, with 8 bases between. Expressed TCRB transcripts were sequenced because the entire RNA isolate underwent reverse transcription. Produced via immunoSEQ multiplex PCR; TCRdb's table is partial and in-frame only. The sample yields around 300,000 clones, approximately 11% seen once. This TCR was sampled from a woman in her twenties or thirties in good health. The sequenced sample consisted of naive CD4+ T cells from blood. The chain couples TRBV2 to TRBJ2-1; weak D call: TRBD1 (5 bases). CDR3 in DNA: TGTGCCAGCAGTGAACAGGGTGCGCAGTTCTTC. Amino acid sequence: CASSEQGAQFF.